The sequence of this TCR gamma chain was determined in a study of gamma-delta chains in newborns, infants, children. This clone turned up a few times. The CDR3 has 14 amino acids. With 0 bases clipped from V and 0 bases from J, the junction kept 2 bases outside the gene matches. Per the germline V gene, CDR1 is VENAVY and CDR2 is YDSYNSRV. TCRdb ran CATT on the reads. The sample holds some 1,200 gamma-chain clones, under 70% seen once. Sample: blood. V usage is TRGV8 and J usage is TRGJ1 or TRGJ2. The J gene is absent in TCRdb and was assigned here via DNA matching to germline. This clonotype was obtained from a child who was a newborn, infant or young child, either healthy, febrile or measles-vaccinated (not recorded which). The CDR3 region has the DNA TGTGCCACCTGGGATAGGTGGAATTATTATAAGAAACTCTTT. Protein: CATWDRWNYYKKLF.